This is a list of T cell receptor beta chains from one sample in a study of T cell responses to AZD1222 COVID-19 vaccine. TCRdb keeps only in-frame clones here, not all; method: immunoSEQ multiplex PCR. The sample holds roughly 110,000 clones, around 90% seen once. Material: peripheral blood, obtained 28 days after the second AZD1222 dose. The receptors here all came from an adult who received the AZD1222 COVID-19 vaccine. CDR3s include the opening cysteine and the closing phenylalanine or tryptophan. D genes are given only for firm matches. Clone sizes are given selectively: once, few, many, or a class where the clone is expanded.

CASSETGFNEKLFF TGTGCCAGCAGTGAGACAGGGTTTAATGAAAAACTGTTTTTT NA TRBJ1-4 TRBD1 14 TRBV6-1
CASSPGQGHTEAFF TGTGCCAGCTCACCAGGACAGGGACACACTGAAGCTTTCTTT NA TRBJ1-1 TRBD1 14 TRBV18
CASSLSAERYGYTF TGTGCCAGCAGTCTCAGCGCCGAACGCTATGGCTACACCTTC few TRBJ1-2 NA 14 TRBV25-1
CASSLKAYGYTF TGTGCCAGCAGCTTAAAGGCCTATGGCTACACCTTC NA TRBJ1-2 NA 12 TRBV7-2
CASTFRVPETSGSYEQYF TGTGCCAGCACTTTCAGGGTGCCTGAGACTAGCGGGAGTTACGAGCAGTACTTC NA TRBJ2-7 TRBD2 18 TRBV28
CASSSILAEDWNEQFF TGTGCCAGCAGTTCCATACTAGCGGAGGACTGGAATGAGCAGTTCTTC NA TRBJ2-1 TRBD2 16 TRBV6-5
CASRQHRNRDSPLHF TGTGCCAGCAGGCAACACAGGAATAGGGATTCACCCCTCCACTTT NA TRBJ1-6 NA 15 TRBV6-5
CASSLDTRGYTF TGTGCCAGCAGTCTAGATACTCGGGGCTACACCTTC NA TRBJ1-2 NA 12 TRBV12-3/TRBV12-4
CASSPAGTSGGQNIQYF TGTGCCAGCAGCCCAGCCGGGACTAGCGGGGGACAAAACATTCAGTACTTC NA TRBJ2-4 TRBD2 17 TRBV7-6
CASSQDGGGLRNTIYF TGCGCCAGCAGCCAAGATGGGGGGGGTCTGAGGAACACCATATATTTT NA TRBJ1-3 NA 16 TRBV4-3
CASSPWGGNYGYTF TGTGCCAGCAGTCCCTGGGGGGGGAACTATGGCTACACCTTC NA TRBJ1-2 NA 14 TRBV28
CASSFSTSGSYEQYF TGTGCCAGCAGCTTTAGTACTAGCGGGAGCTACGAGCAGTACTTC NA TRBJ2-7 TRBD2 15 TRBV11-2
CSVEDWRAGQGTYEQYF TGCAGCGTTGAAGATTGGCGTGCCGGACAGGGGACCTACGAGCAGTACTTC NA TRBJ2-7 TRBD1 17 TRBV29-1
CASSQDVRASTYNSPLHF TGCGCCAGCAGCCAAGATGTAAGGGCGTCTACCTATAATTCACCCCTCCACTTT NA TRBJ1-6 NA 18 TRBV4-3
CASSLDRGRRITNYGYTF TGTGCCAGCAGCTTAGATAGGGGACGGAGGATCACTAACTATGGCTACACCTTC NA TRBJ1-2 NA 18 TRBV11-2
CASSVAPSGGLNIQYF TGTGCCAGCAGCGTAGCGCCTAGCGGGGGGCTAAACATTCAGTACTTC NA TRBJ2-4 TRBD2 16 TRBV9
CASSLGLAKYNEQFF TGTGCCAGCAGCCTAGGACTAGCCAAGTACAATGAGCAGTTCTTC NA TRBJ2-1 TRBD2 15 TRBV11-3
CASTPLRSSYNSPLHF TGTGCCAGCACCCCCCTCAGGAGCTCCTATAATTCACCCCTCCACTTT NA TRBJ1-6 NA 16 TRBV27
CASSSGSREQPQHF TGTGCCAGCAGTTCGGGCTCTCGAGAACAGCCCCAGCATTTT NA TRBJ1-5 NA 14 TRBV28
CASSLPRGYEQYF TGTGCCAGCAGCCTCCCCCGGGGGTACGAGCAGTACTTC NA TRBJ2-7 NA 13 TRBV3-1/TRBV3-2
CASREGTGYQPQHF TGTGCCAGCAGGGAAGGGACAGGATATCAGCCCCAGCATTTT NA TRBJ1-5 TRBD1 14 TRBV27
CASSRPSGEAFF TGTGCCAGCAGTAGGCCGTCCGGGGAAGCTTTCTTT NA TRBJ1-1 NA 12 TRBV6-5
CASSSDKKNGYTF TGCGCCAGCAGCTCGGACAAGAAAAATGGCTACACCTTC NA TRBJ1-2 NA 13 TRBV5-1
CASSLDAMNTEAFF TGTGCCAGCAGCTTGGACGCAATGAACACTGAAGCTTTCTTT NA TRBJ1-1 NA 14 TRBV7-9
CASSKDRVGHEQYF TGTGCCAGCAGTAAAGACAGGGTTGGGCACGAGCAGTACTTC NA TRBJ2-7 TRBD1 14 TRBV2
CASSTSFSGNTIYF TGTGCCAGCAGCACCTCCTTCTCTGGAAACACCATATATTTT many TRBJ1-3 NA 14 TRBV5-6
CASSEGGDTDTQYF TGCGCCAGCAGTGAGGGCGGAGACACAGATACGCAGTATTTT NA TRBJ2-3 NA 14 TRBV5-1
CASRSTSDGELFF TGTGCCAGCAGGTCTACTAGCGACGGGGAGCTGTTTTTT NA TRBJ2-2 TRBD2 13 TRBV9
CASSRPGTGGDRDTEAFF TGTGCCAGCAGCCGCCCGGGGACAGGGGGCGACAGGGACACTGAAGCTTTCTTT few TRBJ1-1 TRBD1 18 TRBV3-1/TRBV3-2
CASSTDLTGLNQPQHF TGTGCCAGCAGTACAGATTTGACAGGGCTCAATCAGCCCCAGCATTTT NA TRBJ1-5 TRBD1 16 TRBV6-6
CASIYGSNYGYTF TGTGCCAGCATTTATGGTTCTAACTATGGCTACACCTTC NA TRBJ1-2 NA 13 TRBV12-3/TRBV12-4
CASSRLDGYEQYF TGCGCCAGCAGCCGATTGGACGGTTACGAGCAGTACTTC NA TRBJ2-7 NA 13 TRBV5-1
CASGIRGQGYGYTF TGTGCCAGTGGGATCCGGGGACAGGGTTATGGCTACACCTTC NA TRBJ1-2 TRBD1 14 TRBV27
CASSLTSTQNYEQYF TGTGCCAGCAGTCTGACATCAACCCAGAACTACGAGCAGTACTTC NA TRBJ2-7 NA 15 TRBV27
CSASSGVTQPQHF TGCAGTGCTAGTTCAGGGGTGACTCAGCCCCAGCATTTT NA TRBJ1-5 NA 13 TRBV20-1
CASSQAGLYSVDNSNQPQHF TGTGCCAGCAGCCAGGCAGGACTATATTCGGTCGATAATAGCAATCAGCCCCAGCATTTT NA TRBJ1-5 NA 20 TRBV21-1
CASSQDRMNYGYTF TGTGCCAGCAGCCAAGACAGGATGAACTATGGCTACACCTTC NA TRBJ1-2 NA 14 TRBV7-2
CASRTGGSNQPQHF TGTGCCAGCAGGACGGGAGGAAGCAATCAGCCCCAGCATTTT NA TRBJ1-5 NA 14 TRBV2
CASSPRINQPQHF TGTGCCAGCTCACCACGGATCAATCAGCCCCAGCATTTT NA TRBJ1-5 NA 13 TRBV18
CASSFWTERNEQFF TGTGCCAGCAGCTTTTGGACAGAGCGGAATGAGCAGTTCTTC NA TRBJ2-1 NA 14 TRBV5-4
CASSQDWVSEAFF TGCGCCAGCAGCCAAGACTGGGTTTCTGAAGCTTTCTTT NA TRBJ1-1 NA 13 TRBV4-1
CASSDSKRPSTTNEKLFF TGTGCCAGCAGTGACTCGAAGCGGCCAAGTACAACTAATGAAAAACTGTTTTTT once TRBJ1-4 NA 18 TRBV6-4
CATSTLRQGTYEQYF TGTGCCACCAGCACCCTAAGACAGGGAACCTACGAGCAGTACTTC NA TRBJ2-7 TRBD1 15 TRBV15
CASSYSGISNQPQHF TGTGCCAGCAGTTACTCGGGCATTAGCAATCAGCCCCAGCATTTT once TRBJ1-5 NA 15 TRBV6-5
CASSLQHTLWGIGNQPQHF NA NA TRBJ1-5 NA 19 TRBV12-1
CASGLADSPLHF TGTGCTAGTGGTTTGGCAGATTCACCCCTCCACTTT NA TRBJ1-6 NA 12 TRBV12-5
CASSSRTGVRSFF TGTGCCAGCAGCTCGCGGACAGGGGTTAGATCTTTCTTT NA TRBJ1-1 TRBD1 13 TRBV7-2
CASSESRSFTDTQYF TGCGCCAGCAGTGAGTCCAGGTCTTTCACAGATACGCAGTATTTT NA TRBJ2-3 NA 15 TRBV10-1
CASSLLYIGTGELFF TGTGCCAGCAGCTTATTATATATCGGCACCGGGGAGCTGTTTTTT NA TRBJ2-2 NA 15 TRBV7-8
CASSSGTGDEAFF TGTGCCAGCAGTTCCGGGACAGGGGATGAAGCTTTCTTT NA TRBJ1-1 TRBD1 13 TRBV12-3/TRBV12-4
CASSRTGDAYEQYF TGTGCCAGCAGCCGGACAGGGGACGCCTACGAGCAGTACTTC NA TRBJ2-7 TRBD1 14 TRBV14
CASPPSGGHEQYF TGTGCCAGCCCCCCCTCAGGGGGGCACGAGCAGTACTTC NA TRBJ2-7 NA 13 TRBV3-1/TRBV3-2
CATRTGGTRRLTDSYGYTF TGTGCCACCAGGACCGGGGGGACGCGGAGACTCACCGACTCCTATGGCTACACCTTC NA TRBJ1-2 NA 19 TRBV24-1
CASSLKLAGGVLSETQYF TGTGCCAGCAGCTTGAAGCTAGCGGGAGGGGTTCTCTCGGAGACCCAGTACTTC NA TRBJ2-5 TRBD2 18 TRBV5-4
CAISEPPPGDGGYTF TGTGCCATCAGTGAGCCCCCTCCAGGGGACGGAGGCTACACCTTC NA TRBJ1-2 NA 15 TRBV10-3